Presented here are 20 T cell receptor beta chains from one specimen sequenced in a study of blood T cell repertoires in COVID-19. TCRdb's table, derived via immunoSEQ multiplex PCR, lists solely in-frame clones and lacks some. The sample contains tens of thousands of clones, about 80% of which appear only once. The specimen was peripheral blood. Receptors originate from a human donor in a cohort sampled during active COVID-19.

This clone was detected once. The CDR3, as DNA: TGTGCCAGCAGTAGAACCGGGACATTGGGGACCCAGTACTTC. Protein sequence: CASSRTGTLGTQYF. This chain joins TRBV28 and TRBJ2-5; D is perhaps TRBD1 (6 bases). The V gene's germline CDR1 is MDHEN and CDR2 SYDVKM. With 5 bases removed from V and 7 bases from J, the gap between germline ends came to 17 bases. The CDR3 loop spans 14 amino acids.

In this sample, this clone turned up a few times. The gene calls are TRBV7-2 and TRBJ2-7; D call uncertain. V lost 5 bases, J lost 6 bases, and 17 bases lay in between. Germline V gene sequence: CDR1 SGHTA, CDR2 FQGNSA. The length of the CDR3 is 14 residues. Here the CDR3 reads CASSLASYLREQYF. DNA of the CDR3: TGTGCCAGCAGCCTCGCCTCCTATCTGCGCGAGCAGTACTTC.

The chain has TRBV18 and TRBJ2-2; unclear D gene. In germline, CDR1 is KGHSH, CDR2 LQKENI. The germline V and J ends were trimmed by 3 bases and 10 bases, with 9 bases remaining between them. The CDR3 has 12 amino acids. The CDR3 coding sequence is TGTGCCAGCTCACCCAAAGAGGAGGAGCTGTTTTTT. Its translation: CASSPKEEELFF. The variable domain in full, with the rest retrieved from reference TRBV18 and TRBJ2-2, is NAGVMQNPRHLVRRRGQEARLRCSPMKGHSHVYWYRQLPEEGLKFMVYLQKENIIDESGMPKERFSAEFPKEGPSILRIQQVVRGDSAAYFCASSPKEEELFFGEGSRLTVL.

The chain uses TRBV4-2 and TRBJ1-1; the D is unclear. Germline V gives CDR1 LGHNA, CDR2 YNFKEQ. The CDR3 is 15 amino acids. Trimming pared 5 bases from V and 1 base from J, leaving 14 bases between. The CDR3 here is CASSGINRGNTEAFF. CDR3 DNA sequence: TGTGCCAGCAGCGGCATTAATCGGGGGAACACTGAAGCTTTCTTT.

Here the CDR3 DNA reads TGTGCCAGCAGCCCTCACAGCAGCGAGCAGTACTTC. The encoded protein is CASSPHSSEQYF. The rearrangement uses TRBV7-9 and TRBJ2-7, with D unclear. The CDR3 has 12 amino acids. CDR1 and CDR2 (germline): SEHNR, FQNEAQ (reference sequence). Trimming removed 5 bases at V and 6 bases at J, with 11 bases between.

V gene TRBV29-1 combines with J gene TRBJ2-7, with D possibly TRBD2 on 6 matching bases. CDR3 length equals 12 residues. Trimming took 4 bases from V and 7 from J, leaving 14 bases between them. Germline V gene sequence: CDR1 SQVTM, CDR2 ANQGSEA. The CDR3 here is CSVGLIGGEQYF. The CDR3 DNA follows: TGCAGCGTTGGTTTGATCGGAGGGGAGCAGTACTTC.

This clone was seen a few times. V usage is TRBV28 and J usage is TRBJ2-1; D is possibly TRBD2 (5 bases). This CDR3 is 15 amino acids long. Trimming cost V 2 bases and J 10 bases, with 18 bases left between them. CDR1 is MDHEN, CDR2 SYDVKM, per germline. CDR3 bases: TGTGCCAGCAGTTTAAGGCGGGTGACCGGGCCCGAGCAGTTCTTC. Translation gives CASSLRRVTGPEQFF. Drawing the rest from reference TRBV28 and TRBJ2-1, the complete variable domain is DVKVTQSSRYLVKRTGEKVFLECVQDMDHENMFWYRQDPGLGLRLIYFSYDVKMKEKGDIPEGYSVSREKKERFSLILESASTNQTSMYLCASSLRRVTGPEQFFGPGTRLTVL.

Notes on this clone: Its ends do not fully match the called genes, so a read error is possible. CDR3 coding DNA: TGCGCCCGCAGCCAAGGGGGGGCGGGGAACACTGAAGCTTTCTTT. Amino acids: CARSQGGAGNTEAFF. This chain uses TRBV5-1 with TRBJ1-1; tentative D call: TRBD1 (6 bases). This CDR3 is built from 15 residues. Germline V lookup: CDR1 SGHRS, CDR2 YFSETQ.

The DNA for the CDR3 is TGTGCCAGCAGGCTTAGCGGGGGGGGCGGGCAGACCCAGTACTTC. The encoded protein is CASRLSGGGGQTQYF. The chain uses TRBV28 and TRBJ2-5; 11 bases match TRBD2. The V and J ends lost 6 bases and 6 bases, in that order; junction bases with no gene match: 9. The CDR3 sequence is 15 residues long. Germline V gene lookup returns CDR1 MDHEN and CDR2 SYDVKM.

This clone has more than one count but fewer than ten. The J gene is TRBJ2-3, the V gene TRBV7-8; TRBD2 matches 8 bases. CDR1 and CDR2 from the germline V gene are SGHVS and FQNEAQ. This CDR3 has 14 amino acids. The junction had 2 bases not matched to a gene; V was cut back by 5 bases and J by 1 base. The CDR3 coding sequence is TGTGCCAGCAGCCGGCGGGAGGGCACAGATACGCAGTATTTT. Translating it yields CASSRREGTDTQYF.

The rearrangement uses TRBV6-2 or TRBV6-3 and TRBJ1-2; 9 bases fit TRBD1. Germline V gene sequence: CDR1 MNHEY, CDR2 SVGEGT. The ends lost 5 bases at V and 5 bases at J; junction bases unmatched: 9. The CDR3 is made up of 15 amino acids. Written as DNA, the CDR3 is TGTGCCAGCAGTGGGATACCGGGACAGGGATATGGCTACACCTTC. It translates to CASSGIPGQGYGYTF.

Only one count was recorded for this clone. The chain recombines TRBV4-1 with TRBJ2-7; 7 bases line up with TRBD2. CDR3 size: 15 residues. Germline V gene sequence: CDR1 MGHRA, CDR2 YSYEKL. Unmatched junction bases numbered 6, after V lost 4 bases and J lost 0 bases. This chain's CDR3 is CASSRTSDFSYEQYF. Here the CDR3 DNA reads TGCGCCAGCAGCCGAACTAGCGATTTCTCCTACGAGCAGTACTTC.

This chain joins TRBV19 and TRBJ2-7; 7 nucleotides align to TRBD2. CDR3 length equals 15 residues. CDR1 is LNHDA, CDR2 SQIVND, per germline (reference sequence). The V and J ends lost 6 bases and 1 base, in that order; junction bases with no gene match: 9. The CDR3 bases are TGTGCCAGTAGGAACCTAGCGGAAGTTTCCTACGAGCAGTACTTC. This encodes CASRNLAEVSYEQYF.

The rearrangement uses TRBV6-5 and TRBJ2-3; the match to TRBD2 covers 7 bases. The V gene end was trimmed by 2 bases and the J gene end by 0 bases; junction bases not matched to a gene: 5. This CDR3 has 16 residues. In germline, CDR1 is MNHEY, CDR2 SVGAGI. The CDR3 DNA follows: TGTGCCAGCAGTTACCGGGGGGTTACTAGCACAGATACGCAGTATTTT. As protein: CASSYRGVTSTDTQYF.

This chain links TRBV6-2 or TRBV6-3 with TRBJ2-7; D call uncertain. With 6 bases removed from V and 6 bases from J, the gap between germline ends came to 12 bases. Germline values: CDR1 MNHEY, CDR2 SVGEGT. The CDR3 runs to 12 residues. CDR3 sequence: CASSKLASEQYF. The CDR3 DNA reads as TGTGCCAGCAGCAAATTAGCTTCCGAGCAGTACTTC.

The chain uses TRBV18 and TRBJ2-3; no clear D gene. The CDR3 totals 13 residues. Germline lookup yields CDR1 KGHSH and CDR2 LQKENI. V was cut by 5 bases and J by 2 bases, with 8 bases left in between. CDR3 sequence: CASSMGPTDTQYF. In DNA form, the CDR3 reads TGTGCCAGCTCAATGGGCCCCACAGATACGCAGTATTTT.

V usage is TRBV2 and J usage is TRBJ2-3, with D tentatively TRBD1 (6 bases). This CDR3 region has 12 residues. The germline V gene encodes CDR1 SNHLY and CDR2 FYNNEI. Trimming removed 7 bases from V and 9 bases from J, with 14 bases in between. CDR3 in amino acids: CASNFRGPTQYF. Written as DNA, the CDR3 is TGTGCCAGCAATTTCAGGGGACCAACGCAGTATTTT.

The rearrangement joins TRBV11-2 to TRBJ2-6; weak D call: TRBD1 (5 bases). The CDR3 runs to 15 residues. Trimming shortened V by 6 bases and J by 2 bases, and 11 bases separated the two germline ends. CDR1 SGHAT and CDR2 FQNNGV come from the germline V gene. The chain's CDR3 is CASRSLRAGANVLTF. CDR3 in DNA: TGTGCCAGCAGGAGTCTCAGGGCTGGGGCCAACGTCCTGACTTTC.

The V and J genes are TRBV7-2 and TRBJ2-7; TRBD2 matches at 7 bases. Germline V CDR1 and CDR2: SGHTA, FQGNSA. CDR3 length equals 15 residues. J gave up 0 bases and V 1 base, and 3 bases lay outside the gene matches. In nucleotides, the CDR3 is TGTGCCAGCAGCTTAGGGGGGGGGAGCTCCTACGAGCAGTACTTC. Protein product: CASSLGGGSSYEQYF.

V gene TRBV7-9 combines with J gene TRBJ2-5; D not certain. The CDR3 contains 18 residues. In germline, CDR1 is SEHNR, CDR2 FQNEAQ (reference sequence). Trimming stripped 4 bases from V and 3 bases from J, with 24 bases between. CDR3 sequence reads: CASSSPPWAPNLKETQYF. The CDR3 DNA reads TGTGCCAGCAGCTCTCCCCCGTGGGCCCCGAACTTGAAAGAGACCCAGTACTTC. Full variable domain (outside the CDR3, taken from reference TRBV7-9 and TRBJ2-5): DTGVSQNPRHKITKRGQNVTFRCDPISEHNRLYWYRQTLGQGPEFLTYFQNEAQLEKSRLLSDRFSAERPKGSFSTLEIQRTEQGDSAMYLCASSSPPWAPNLKETQYFGPGTRLLVL.